The 26 T cell receptor beta chains below come from one sample, sequenced in a study of cytomegalovirus exposure and HLA in healthy donors. It was with 60 Vbeta and 13 Jbeta primers that the PCR ran. Assay used: immunoSEQ multiplex PCR; TCRdb lists only in-frame clones, some missing. The sample has roughly 200,000 clones, about 81% seen once; the top ten hold less than 3.5%. The sample taken for sequencing was PBMCs. The source is a middle-aged woman in good health and CMV-seronegative.

The chain recombines TRBV18 with TRBJ2-2; a possible D gene is TRBD1 (6 bases). Trimming removed 3 bases at V and 4 bases at J, with 12 bases between. Germline CDR1 is KGHSH and CDR2 is LQKENI. This CDR3 is 15 amino acids long. CDR3 DNA: TGTGCCAGCTCACCCGCAGGGGTTGCCACCGGGGAGCTGTTTTTT. Translation gives CASSPAGVATGELFF. The full variable domain, its missing parts supplied by reference TRBV18 and TRBJ2-2, is NAGVMQNPRHLVRRRGQEARLRCSPMKGHSHVYWYRQLPEEGLKFMVYLQKENIIDESGMPKERFSAEFPKEGPSILRIQQVVRGDSAAYFCASSPAGVATGELFFGEGSRLTVL.

The V call is TRBV7-2, the J call TRBJ1-3; D unclear. V lost 1 base to trimming and J lost 3 bases, with 22 bases between them. The CDR3 totals 19 residues. CDR1 and CDR2 from the germline V gene are SGHTA and FQGNSA. The CDR3 here is CASSLGSVLSPRGGNTIYF. CDR3 in DNA: TGTGCCAGCAGCTTAGGAAGCGTCTTGTCGCCCCGGGGTGGAAACACCATATATTTT.

The chain carries TRBV5-5 and TRBJ1-4, with D perhaps TRBD1 (5 bases). Per germline, CDR1 SGHKS and CDR2 YYEKEE (reference sequence). The CDR3 loop spans 13 amino acids. Trimming took off 4 bases at V and 10 bases at J, with 14 bases between the two ends. CDR3 sequence reads: CASSPGGGGKLFF. The CDR3 nucleotides read TGTGCCAGCAGCCCTGGGGGGGGTGGAAAACTGTTTTTT.

The V call is TRBV5-5, the J call TRBJ2-7; tentatively, D is TRBD1 (6 bases). The CDR3 is made up of 15 amino acids. Germline values: CDR1 SGHKS, CDR2 YYEKEE (reference sequence). The V end was cut by 0 bases, the J end by 4 bases, with 14 bases between. CDR3 amino acids: CASSLALTGKYEQYF. CDR3 sequence (DNA): TGTGCCAGCAGCTTGGCCCTGACAGGCAAATACGAGCAGTACTTC. The full variable domain, with the rest looked up from reference TRBV5-5 and TRBJ2-7, is DAGVTQSPTHLIKTRGQQVTLRCSPISGHKSVSWYQQVLGQGPQFIFQYYEKEERGRGNFPDRFSARQFPNYSSELNVNALLLGDSALYLCASSLALTGKYEQYFGPGTRLTVT.

The chain carries TRBV7-6 and TRBJ2-5; 8 bases are shared with TRBD2. The CDR3 consists of 13 residues. V lost 5 bases, J lost 4 bases, and 3 bases stayed unmatched. Germline loops: CDR1 SGHVS, CDR2 FNYEAQ. This CDR3 is CASSPRGGETQYF. CDR3 nucleotides: TGTGCCAGCAGCCCCCGGGGGGGAGAGACCCAGTACTTC.

The J gene is TRBJ1-5, the V gene TRBV19, with D possibly matching TRBD1 (5 bases). Trimming shortened V by 10 bases and J by 2 bases, and 18 bases separated the two germline ends. There are 15 residues in the CDR3. Germline assignment: CDR1 LNHDA and CDR2 SQIVND (reference sequence). The CDR3 here is CATREGYRGNQPQHF. CDR3 DNA sequence: TGTGCCACCAGGGAGGGGTATAGAGGCAATCAGCCCCAGCATTTT.

The chain employs TRBV28 and TRBJ2-1; tentative D call: TRBD1 (6 bases). Per the germline V gene, CDR1 is MDHEN and CDR2 is SYDVKM. Trimming left V 6 bases short and J 16 bases short, with 19 bases between. The CDR3 has 12 residues. The CDR3 DNA follows: TGTGCCAGCAGCACTCCGGGACACTTGTTTTTCTTC. It codes for CASSTPGHLFFF.

Details on this clone: The identical CDR3 is also encoded by other nucleotide sequences in the sample. This rearrangement joins TRBV6-5 to TRBJ1-5, with 12 positions matching TRBD1. V lost 8 bases and J lost 6; bases outside the gene matches: 5. The CDR3 has 14 amino acids. The germline gives CDR1 MNHEY, CDR2 SVGAGI. The CDR3: CASRGQGASQPQHF. The CDR3 nucleotides read TGTGCCAGCCGGGGACAGGGGGCAAGTCAGCCCCAGCATTTT.

J is TRBJ1-5 and V is TRBV2; 7 bases agree with TRBD1. The CDR3 has 16 amino acids. V was pared by 2 bases and J by 7 bases, with 11 bases of the junction left unmatched. Germline loops: CDR1 SNHLY, CDR2 FYNNEI. CDR3 DNA sequence: TGTGCCAGCAGTGAATCCCCCGGGCAGGGGGGACAGCCCCAGCATTTT. The encoded protein is CASSESPGQGGQPQHF. The full variable domain, in which reference TRBV2 and TRBJ1-5 provide the parts outside the CDR3, is EPEVTQTPSHQVTQMGQEVILRCVPISNHLYFYWYRQILGQKVEFLVSFYNNEISEKSEIFDDQFSVERPDGSNFTLKIRSTKLEDSAMYFCASSESPGQGGQPQHFGDGTRLSIL.

The chain couples TRBV2 to TRBJ1-2, with TRBD1 identical over 7 bases. Germline V gene sequence: CDR1 SNHLY, CDR2 FYNNEI. V trimming: 8 bases; J trimming: 4 bases; junction bases outside the gene matches: 16. This CDR3 comprises 16 residues. The CDR3 DNA follows: TGTGCCAGCCGCCCCCAGGGACAGCCACCTCTCTATGGCTACACCTTC. This codes for CASRPQGQPPLYGYTF.

This CDR3 reads CATGGLSGLPQHF. CDR3 bases: TGTGCCACCGGCGGGCTGTCGGGACTGCCCCAGCATTTT. The rearrangement links TRBV6-1 to TRBJ1-5; D might be TRBD1 (5 bases). The CDR3 is 13 residues long. V lost 10 bases to trimming and J lost 9 bases, with 19 bases between them. CDR1 and CDR2 from the germline V gene are MNHNS and SASEGT.

The chain links TRBV5-4 to TRBJ2-7; 8 positions agree with TRBD2. Germline CDR1 reads SGHNT; CDR2 reads YYREEE (reference sequence). The junction had 8 bases not matched to a gene; V was cut back by 3 bases and J by 3 bases. The CDR3 sequence is 15 residues long. The CDR3 reads CASSSITSGLYEQYF. Written as DNA, the CDR3 is TGTGCCAGCAGCTCTATCACTAGCGGACTCTACGAGCAGTACTTC.

V gene TRBV30 combines with J gene TRBJ2-5, with 11 bases lining up with TRBD2. V shed 0 bases and J 6 bases; nucleotides not matched to a gene: 9. The germline V gene has CDR1 GTSNPN and CDR2 SVGIG (reference sequence). This CDR3 is built from 16 residues. CDR3 residues: CAWSVGASGRWKTQYF. The DNA for the CDR3 is TGTGCCTGGAGTGTGGGGGCTAGCGGGAGGTGGAAGACCCAGTACTTC.

The chain has TRBV19 and TRBJ2-2; 8 nucleotides match TRBD1. The V and J ends lost 5 bases and 3 bases, in that order; junction bases with no gene match: 8. This CDR3 is built from 16 residues. CDR1 is LNHDA and CDR2 is SQIVND in the germline V gene (reference sequence). CDR3 sequence (DNA): TGTGCCAGTAGTTTCGACAGGGGTGCGGACACCGGGGAGCTGTTTTTT. Protein: CASSFDRGADTGELFF.

This rearrangement joins TRBV19 to TRBJ1-4, with D possibly TRBD1 on 6 matching bases. The ends were cut back, 3 bases at V and 10 bases at J, with 24 bases in the middle. This CDR3 is built from 17 residues. Germline-derived CDR1 and CDR2 are LNHDA and SQIVND (reference sequence). CDR3 protein: CASSMVRRSGAMRKLFF. The CDR3 DNA reads TGTGCCAGTAGTATGGTTCGTCGTTCAGGGGCGATGCGAAAACTGTTTTTT.

V and J are TRBV19 and TRBJ1-5; D might be TRBD1 (6 bases). Germline CDR1 reads LNHDA; CDR2 reads SQIVND (reference sequence). This CDR3 is built from 11 residues. The CDR3 coding sequence is TGTGCAGGGGGAAACAATCAGCCCCAGCATTTT. Translated: CAGGNNQPQHF.

This clone was seen once. This chain connects TRBV7-9 to TRBJ1-5; D is possibly TRBD1 (5 bases). V was trimmed by 2 bases and J by 9 bases, leaving 17 bases between them. CDR3 length: 15 amino acids. The germline CDR1 and CDR2 sequences are SEHNR and FQNEAQ (reference sequence). CDR3 region: CASSLMGHPGAPQHF. The DNA for the CDR3 is TGTGCCAGCAGCTTAATGGGGCACCCTGGCGCGCCCCAGCATTTT.

The table lists this clone with a count of one. The genes are TRBV7-9 and TRBJ2-7, with D perhaps matching TRBD2 (6 bases). Germline V lookup: CDR1 SEHNR, CDR2 FQNEAQ (reference sequence). The CDR3 has 13 amino acids. With 4 bases removed from V and 2 bases from J, the gap between germline ends came to 9 bases. CDR3 coding DNA: TGTGCCAGCAGCTCCGGGGGTCCCTACGAGCAGTACTTC. It codes for CASSSGGPYEQYF.

The rearrangement joins TRBV6-1 to TRBJ2-2; the match to TRBD2 covers 7 bases. The CDR3 is 15 residues long. Germline loops: CDR1 MNHNS, CDR2 SASEGT. The J segment lost 2 bases and the V segment lost 7 bases, leaving 7 bases of the junction unmatched. CDR3 in DNA: TGTGCCAGCAAAGGGAGGGGACGAAACACCGGGGAGCTGTTTTTT. It is translated as CASKGRGRNTGELFF.

This chain links TRBV6-5 with TRBJ1-5; D perhaps matches TRBD1 (5 bases). CDR1 is MNHEY, CDR2 SVGAGI, per germline. V lost 4 bases and J lost 2, with 12 bases in between. The CDR3 has 15 residues. This CDR3 is CASSSGGFGNQPQHF. The CDR3 nucleotides read TGTGCCAGCAGTTCCGGGGGGTTCGGCAATCAGCCCCAGCATTTT.

The rearrangement links TRBV30 to TRBJ2-5; 8 bases are shared with TRBD1. Per the germline V gene, CDR1 is GTSNPN and CDR2 is SVGIG (reference sequence). The CDR3 contains 16 residues. The V segment lost 2 bases and the J segment 4 bases; nucleotides outside the gene matches: 12. CDR3 protein: CAWSRSTGGRGETQYF. CDR3 in DNA: TGTGCCTGGAGTAGATCCACAGGGGGTCGGGGAGAGACCCAGTACTTC.

The chain joins TRBV19 to TRBJ1-5; D possibly corresponds to TRBD1 (5 bases). Germline V gene data show CDR1 as LNHDA and CDR2 as SQIVND (reference sequence). Trimming left V 5 bases short and J 2 bases short, with 10 bases between. The CDR3 has 14 amino acids. In nucleotides, the CDR3 is TGTGCCAGTAGTTCCAGGGCGCGCAATCAGCCCCAGCATTTT. This sequence encodes CASSSRARNQPQHF. The full variable domain, in which reference TRBV19 and TRBJ1-5 provide the parts outside the CDR3, is DGGITQSPKYLFRKEGQNVTLSCEQNLNHDAMYWYRQDPGQGLRLIYYSQIVNDFQKGDIAEGYSVSREKKESFPLTVTSAQKNPTAFYLCASSSRARNQPQHFGDGTRLSIL.

The chain links TRBV5-1 to TRBJ2-7, with 7 bases fitting TRBD2. J lost 2 bases, V lost 4 bases, and 3 bases had no gene match. CDR3 length: 13 amino acids. Germline V gives CDR1 SGHRS, CDR2 YFSETQ. The CDR3 DNA follows: TGCGCCAGCAGCCTCAGCGGGGCCTACGAGCAGTACTTC. Protein: CASSLSGAYEQYF.

The chain combines TRBV9 with TRBJ2-6; no reliable D call. V was cut by 3 bases and J by 1 base, with 11 bases left in between. Germline assignment: CDR1 SGDLS and CDR2 YYNGEE. The CDR3 has 16 residues. CDR3 sequence reads: CASSGVAVSGANVLTF. The CDR3 DNA reads as TGTGCCAGCAGCGGAGTCGCCGTTTCTGGGGCCAACGTCCTGACTTTC.

The chain recombines TRBV11-1 with TRBJ2-5, with 10 nucleotides matching TRBD2. The trim removed 2 bases at V and 5 bases at J, leaving 11 bases unmatched. Germline-derived CDR1 and CDR2 are SGHAT and FQDESV (reference sequence). This CDR3 spans 17 amino acids. In DNA form, the CDR3 reads TGTGCCAGCAGCTTAAGCGGGAGGGCCGTTGGGTTTGAGACCCAGTACTTC. Translated: CASSLSGRAVGFETQYF.

Turning to this clone: The germline gene is not matched at one end of the junction; a read error may be the cause. The CDR3 region has the DNA TGTGCCAGCAGCCGAACCGGGACAGGCTGTGGGTTGCTCTTT. Translated: CASSRTGTGCGLLF. This sequence joins TRBV4-2 and TRBJ1-1, with 8 bases that match TRBD1. Germline V gene lookup returns CDR1 LGHNA and CDR2 YNFKEQ. The CDR3 has 14 amino acids.